This TCR beta chain is drawn from a study of cytomegalovirus exposure and HLA in healthy donors. Whole-study findings and limits: Researchers counted approximately 160 TCR beta chains as cytomegalovirus-associated.

Repertoires were generated with immunoSEQ multiplex PCR, while TCRdb's copy carries only in-frame clones and drops some. The sample has 55,000 to 75,000 clones, approximately 92% seen once. The germline V gene encodes CDR1 MNHEY and CDR2 SMNVEV (reference sequence). This CDR3 has 13 residues. Trimming took 3 bases from V and 2 from J, leaving 6 bases between them. As for this clone: The antigen is undetermined.

The specimen was PBMCs. This receptor was identified in a man aged 18 to 30 in good health and CMV-seropositive. The chain joins TRBV27 to TRBJ2-3, with unresolved D. The CDR3 nucleotides are TGTGCCAGCAGTTTGACTTTCACAGATACGCAGTATTTT. It encodes CASSLTFTDTQYF.